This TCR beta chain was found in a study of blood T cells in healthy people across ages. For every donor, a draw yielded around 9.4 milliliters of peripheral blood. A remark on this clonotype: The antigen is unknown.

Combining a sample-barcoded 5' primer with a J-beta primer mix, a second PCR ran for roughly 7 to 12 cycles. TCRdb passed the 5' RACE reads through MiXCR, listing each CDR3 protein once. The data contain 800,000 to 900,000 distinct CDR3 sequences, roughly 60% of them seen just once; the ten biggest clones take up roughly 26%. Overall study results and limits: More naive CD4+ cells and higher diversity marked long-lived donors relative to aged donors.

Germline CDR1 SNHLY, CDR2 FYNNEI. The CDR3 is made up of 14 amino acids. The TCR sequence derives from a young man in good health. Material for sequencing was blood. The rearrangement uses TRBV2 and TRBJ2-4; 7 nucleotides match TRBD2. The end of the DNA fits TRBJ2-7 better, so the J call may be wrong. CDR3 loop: CASSELGGSYEQYF. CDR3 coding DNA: TGTGCCAGCAGTGAATTGGGGGGGTCCTACGAGCAGTACTTC.